Included here is one T cell receptor beta chain sequence, with context. The antigen is not known. Sequenced by immunoSEQ multiplex PCR; TCRdb stores in-frame clones only, minus some. The data hold roughly 8,300 clones, with almost 90% observed a single time. The sample comes from a study of lymphopenia after photon versus proton radiotherapy. Whole-study results and caveats: In patients who died, overall survival fell as post-nadir TCR diversity dropped more.

The CDR3 loop spans 13 amino acids. The V end was cut by 6 bases, the J end by 0 bases, with 8 bases between. Germline CDR1 reads SGHTA; CDR2 reads FQGNSA. Sequenced material: peripheral blood, taken from a patient treated with photon-based radiotherapy. The sequence was collected from a man at least 80 years old with cholangiocarcinoma. The rearrangement joins TRBV7-2 to TRBJ1-1; no clear D. In DNA, the CDR3 is TGTGCCAGCAGGAGTAATATGAACACTGAAGCTTTCTTT. It is translated as CASRSNMNTEAFF.